These 4 T cell receptor beta chains originate from one sample sequenced in a study of cytomegalovirus exposure and HLA in healthy donors. PCR amplification relied on 60 Vbeta primers (plus 13 Jbeta primers). Produced via immunoSEQ multiplex PCR; TCRdb's table is partial and in-frame only. The table lists about 180,000 clones, about 79% of them singletons. Sequencing input: PBMCs. The receptors were sampled from a man in his late teens or twenties in good health and CMV-seronegative.

On this clone: Mismatch with germline at one junction end may stem from a read error. The genes are TRBV9 and TRBJ2-5; 7 bases agree with TRBD1. Germline CDR1 is SGDLS and CDR2 is YYNGEE. This CDR3 has 19 residues. The CDR3 DNA reads as TGTGCCAGCAGCGTAGCTTTGTTTGAGGGGGCGTTGGATCAAGAGGCCCAGTACTTC. Amino acids: CASSVALFEGALDQEAQYF.

This rearrangement joins TRBV19 to TRBJ2-7; D uncertain. Germline-derived CDR1 and CDR2 are LNHDA and SQIVND (reference sequence). Trimming removed 1 base from V and 3 bases from J, with 13 bases in between. There are 15 residues in the CDR3. Here the CDR3 DNA reads TGTGCCAGTAGTATAGGCCCTGGCCCAAACTACGAGCAGTACTTC. Translation: CASSIGPGPNYEQYF. The entire variable domain, with the rest obtained from reference TRBV19 and TRBJ2-7, is as follows: DGGITQSPKYLFRKEGQNVTLSCEQNLNHDAMYWYRQDPGQGLRLIYYSQIVNDFQKGDIAEGYSVSREKKESFPLTVTSAQKNPTAFYLCASSIGPGPNYEQYFGPGTRLTVT.

A few counts support this clone. The chain employs TRBV5-1 and TRBJ2-5; D is uncertain. V shed 3 bases and J shed 4 bases, with 13 bases lying between them. Per the germline V gene, CDR1 is SGHRS and CDR2 is YFSETQ. The CDR3 has 14 residues. CDR3 sequence: CASSSSIGPETQYF. CDR3 DNA: TGCGCCAGCAGCTCTTCGATTGGCCCAGAGACCCAGTACTTC.

This clone was recorded a few times. DNA of the CDR3: TGCGCCAGCAGCTTGGAACCTCAGGGTATTACCGGGGAGCTGTTTTTT. It codes for CASSLEPQGITGELFF. The V gene is TRBV5-1, the J gene TRBJ2-2, with D maybe TRBD1 (5 bases). V was trimmed by 0 bases and J by 5 bases, leaving 14 bases between them. The CDR3 is made up of 16 amino acids. Germline lookup yields CDR1 SGHRS and CDR2 YFSETQ.